The rows below give T cell receptor beta chains drawn from one sample of a study of T cell changes during pregnancy in multiple sclerosis. Sequencing used immunoSEQ multiplex PCR; TCRdb keeps in-frame clones, though not all of them. The data contain approximately 61,000 clones, around 93% of them singletons. Here the sequenced sample was peripheral blood, taken after pregnancy. These receptors originate from a female donor in good health, enrolled as a control in a pregnancy study. Each CDR3 is given with its conserved first and last residue. The order of the fields is J gene, V gene, clone size, D gene, CDR3 protein, CDR3 DNA. D genes are given only for firm matches. Clone size, where shown, is once, few, many, or a class for clones that have expanded.

TRBJ2-7 | TRBV9 | - | - | CASSVTTGYEQYF | TGTGCCAGCAGCGTAACAACAGGGTACGAGCAGTACTTC
TRBJ2-1 | TRBV5-6 | - | - | CASSRGGSGYEQFF | TGTGCCAGCAGCCGCGGGGGCTCCGGGTATGAGCAGTTCTTC
TRBJ1-3 | TRBV7-6 | - | TRBD1 | CASSLRQGYSGNTIYF | TGTGCCAGCAGCCTACGACAGGGTTACTCTGGAAACACCATATATTTT
TRBJ1-2 | TRBV19 | few | TRBD1 | CASSAGTEAYGYTF | TGTGCCAGTAGTGCCGGGACAGAAGCTTATGGCTACACCTTC
TRBJ2-3 | TRBV27 | - | - | CASSLLSADTQYF | TGTGCCAGCAGTTTACTCTCGGCAGATACGCAGTATTTT
TRBJ1-1 | TRBV29-1 | - | TRBD1 | CSVVRDRGTEAFF | TGCAGCGTTGTCCGGGACAGGGGCACTGAAGCTTTCTTT
TRBJ2-1 | TRBV7-6 | - | - | CASSPAPGELHYNEQFF | TGTGCCAGCAGCCCAGCGCCGGGAGAACTGCACTACAATGAGCAGTTCTTC
TRBJ2-3 | TRBV5-6 | - | - | CASSWETSTDTQYF | TGTGCCAGCAGCTGGGAGACCTCCACAGATACGCAGTATTTT
TRBJ2-7 | TRBV5-1 | - | - | CASSLGAYEQYF | TGCGCCAGCAGCTTGGGGGCTTACGAGCAGTACTTC
TRBJ2-7 | TRBV7-6 | - | TRBD1 | CASSLGGIRDRGEQYF | TGTGCCAGCAGCTTAGGGGGGATCCGGGACAGGGGCGAGCAGTACTTC
TRBJ1-2 | TRBV19 | - | TRBD1 | CASSNRGDGYTF | TGTGCCAGTAGTAACAGGGGGGACGGCTACACCTTC
TRBJ2-3 | TRBV25-1 | - | TRBD1 | CASSVRPTGTGFPDTQYF | TGTGCCAGCAGTGTCAGACCAACCGGGACAGGGTTCCCAGATACGCAGTATTTT
TRBJ1-1 | TRBV18 | - | TRBD1 | CASSPQGARTEAFF | TGTGCCAGCTCACCTCAGGGGGCGCGAACTGAAGCTTTCTTT
TRBJ1-3 | TRBV7-2 | - | - | CASSFQGSSGNTIYF | TGTGCCAGCAGCTTCCAGGGGAGCTCTGGAAACACCATATATTTT
TRBJ1-3 | TRBV28 | - | TRBD1 | CASSFEWRQGARGNTIYF | TGTGCCAGCAGTTTTGAATGGCGTCAGGGGGCGCGGGGAAACACCATATATTTT
TRBJ1-3 | TRBV29-1 | - | - | CSVVKGGGNTIYF | TGCAGCGTTGTGAAGGGAGGTGGAAACACCATATATTTT
TRBJ1-2 | TRBV18 | - | TRBD1 | CASSPDRDYGYTF | TGTGCCAGCTCACCCGACAGGGACTATGGCTACACCTTC
TRBJ1-2 | TRBV29-1 | - | - | CSVAQGNYGYTF | TGCAGCGTTGCACAGGGTAACTATGGCTACACCTTC
TRBJ1-5 | TRBV27 | - | TRBD1 | CASSLSIQGAYSNQPQHF | TGTGCCAGCAGTTTATCGATACAGGGGGCTTATAGCAATCAGCCCCAGCATTTT
TRBJ2-2 | TRBV14 | - | - | CASSQVGGLNTGELFF | TGTGCCAGCAGCCAAGTGGGGGGGCTGAACACCGGGGAGCTGTTTTTT
TRBJ1-1 | TRBV11-3 | few | - | CASSTEQDSEAFF | TGTGCCAGCAGCACCGAACAGGATAGTGAAGCTTTCTTT
TRBJ2-7 | TRBV28 | - | TRBD1 | CASSSYRGTYEQYF | TGTGCCAGCAGTTCATACAGGGGAACCTACGAGCAGTACTTC
TRBJ2-3 | TRBV28 | - | TRBD2 | CASSSRWTSDSTDTQYF | TGTGCCAGCAGTTCCCGATGGACTAGCGATAGCACAGATACGCAGTATTTT
TRBJ2-2 | TRBV6-5 | - | - | CASSYSLASGELFF | TGTGCCAGCAGTTACTCTCTAGCGTCCGGGGAGCTGTTTTTT
TRBJ2-7 | TRBV18 | - | TRBD1 | CASSLLAPGQGNEQYF | TGTGCCAGCTCACTCCTGGCCCCGGGACAGGGCAACGAGCAGTACTTC
TRBJ2-1 | TRBV27 | - | - | CASSHPGIPEQFF | TGTGCCAGCAGCCACCCCGGGATCCCTGAGCAGTTCTTC
TRBJ2-7 | TRBV28 | - | TRBD1 | CASSSTGTGNYEQYF | TGTGCCAGCAGTTCCACCGGGACAGGGAATTATGAGCAGTACTTC
TRBJ2-1 | TRBV28 | - | TRBD2 | CAILSGKLYNEQFF | TGTGCCATCCTTAGCGGGAAACTTTACAATGAGCAGTTCTTC
TRBJ2-3 | TRBV7-9 | - | TRBD2 | CASSPFGTSGRTTDTQYF | TGTGCCAGCAGCCCCTTTGGGACTAGCGGGAGGACGACAGATACGCAGTATTTT
TRBJ1-6 | TRBV19 | - | - | CASSSRGSNSPLHF | TGTGCCAGTAGTTCCCGGGGGTCAAATTCACCCCTCCACTTT
TRBJ2-7 | TRBV4-1 | - | TRBD1 | CASSHAGTANFYEQYF | TGCGCCAGCAGCCATGCCGGGACAGCAAATTTCTACGAGCAGTACTTC
TRBJ1-1 | TRBV2 | - | TRBD1 | CASRGDRNTEAFF | TGTGCCAGCAGGGGGGACAGGAACACTGAAGCTTTCTTT
TRBJ2-2 | TRBV27 | - | TRBD1 | CASSSRTGSTGELFF | TGTGCCAGCAGTTCACGGACAGGATCCACCGGGGAGCTGTTTTTT
TRBJ1-2 | TRBV7-2 | - | - | CASARQNYGYTF | TGTGCCAGCGCGCGACAGAACTATGGCTACACCTTC
TRBJ2-2 | TRBV19 | - | TRBD2 | CASSIAPYGGGNTGELFF | TGTGCCAGTAGTATAGCTCCGTATGGCGGGGGGAACACCGGGGAGCTGTTTTTT